This T cell receptor beta chain was sequenced for a study of response to subunit inactivated influenza vaccine. This clonotype was counted at least ten times. The length of the CDR3 is 14 residues. V gave up 10 bases and J gave up 1 base, with 17 bases separating them. MiXCR, run by TCRdb on the RT-PCR reads, gives a single entry per CDR3 protein. The data contain 500,000 to 750,000 distinct CDR3 sequences, 13% to 15% of them singletons. The TCR sequence derives from a man aged 50 or older who received an inactivated influenza vaccine. The rearrangement uses TRBV12-3 or TRBV12-4 and TRBJ2-7; D may be TRBD1 (5 bases). The input for sequencing was PBMCs from blood, taken approximately 12 days after vaccination. CDR3 residues: CAKTVSTFSYEQYF. The CDR3 bases are TGTGCCAAGACAGTATCGACCTTTTCCTACGAGCAGTACTTC.